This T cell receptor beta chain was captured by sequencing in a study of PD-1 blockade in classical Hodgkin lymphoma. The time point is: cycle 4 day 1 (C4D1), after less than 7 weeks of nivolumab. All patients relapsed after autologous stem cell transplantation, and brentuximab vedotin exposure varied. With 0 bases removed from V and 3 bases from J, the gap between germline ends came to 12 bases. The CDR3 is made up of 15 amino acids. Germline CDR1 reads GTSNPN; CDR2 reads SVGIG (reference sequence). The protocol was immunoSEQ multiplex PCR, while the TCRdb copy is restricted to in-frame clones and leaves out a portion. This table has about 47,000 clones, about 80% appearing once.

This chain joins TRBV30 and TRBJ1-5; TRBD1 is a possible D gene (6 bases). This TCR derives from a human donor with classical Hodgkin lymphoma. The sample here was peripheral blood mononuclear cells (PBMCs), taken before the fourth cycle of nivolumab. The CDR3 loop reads CAWSVMGAHNQPQHF. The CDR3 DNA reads TGTGCCTGGAGTGTTATGGGGGCCCACAATCAGCCCCAGCATTTT.